This T cell receptor (beta chain) was identified during a study of T cell responses to AZD1222 COVID-19 vaccine. Sequencing was performed with immunoSEQ multiplex PCR; in TCRdb, only in-frame clones are kept and a portion is missing. The profile shows about 66,000 clones, 80% to 95% of them singletons. The sequenced sample was peripheral blood, obtained 28 days after the second dose of the MenACWY control vaccine. The sequence derives from an adult who received the MenACWY meningococcal vaccine as a control.

This CDR3 is CASGTGANVLTF. The CDR3 coding sequence is TGTGCCAGCGGAACTGGGGCCAACGTCCTGACTTTC. V usage is TRBV12-3 or TRBV12-4 and J usage is TRBJ2-6; D is ambiguous. The CDR3 covers 12 residues. Trimming cost V 8 bases and J 2 bases, with 4 bases left between them.